This passage covers 16 T cell receptor beta chains from one sample sequenced in a study of radiotherapy plus CTLA-4 blockade in lung cancer. The repertoire was sequenced with immunoSEQ multiplex PCR; TCRdb's copy has only in-frame clones and lacks some. In the table there are 30,000 to 35,000 clones, roughly three quarters of which are singletons. Sequenced material: peripheral blood, taken from a patient treated with radiotherapy plus ipilimumab. All receptors come from a human donor with non-small cell lung cancer who had stable disease on radiotherapy plus ipilimumab.

The gene calls are TRBV9 and TRBJ2-5, with D unclear. CDR1 SGDLS and CDR2 YYNGEE come from the germline V gene. The V end lost 4 bases, the J end lost 0 bases, and 16 bases lay between the germline ends. The CDR3 has 16 amino acids. The CDR3 reads CASSPTPLSYQETQYF. CDR3 bases: TGTGCCAGCAGCCCAACCCCTCTTTCGTACCAAGAGACCCAGTACTTC.

The chain joins TRBV19 to TRBJ1-5; D gene uncertain. The CDR3 has 15 amino acids. From germline, CDR1 is LNHDA and CDR2 SQIVND (reference sequence). Between the trimmed V and J ends, which lost 3 bases and 0 bases, there was a span of 9 bases. The CDR3 loop is CASSIGRYSNQPQHF. In DNA form, the CDR3 reads TGTGCCAGTAGTATCGGGCGGTATAGCAATCAGCCCCAGCATTTT.

This chain uses TRBV5-8 with TRBJ1-2; D gene unclear. The CDR3 totals 12 residues. CDR1 is SGHTS, CDR2 YDEGEE, per germline. Trimming removed 0 bases from V and 7 bases from J, with 7 bases in between. CDR3 protein: CASSLEGFGYTF. CDR3 nucleotide sequence: TGTGCCAGCAGCTTGGAAGGATTTGGCTACACCTTC.

In this sample, this clone turned up a few times. The V call is TRBV5-8, the J call TRBJ1-3; TRBD1 aligns across 9 bases. Germline V CDR1 and CDR2: SGHTS, YDEGEE. With 4 bases clipped from V and 10 bases from J, the junction kept 6 bases outside the gene matches. The CDR3 consists of 13 residues. The CDR3: CASSLDRGSTIYF. In DNA form, the CDR3 reads TGTGCCAGCAGCCTGGACAGGGGAAGTACCATATATTTT.

This sequence joins TRBV7-2 and TRBJ2-7; 9 nucleotides align to TRBD1. In germline, CDR1 is SGHTA, CDR2 FQGNSA. The CDR3 is 17 residues long. The V gene end was trimmed by 4 bases and the J gene end by 4 bases; junction bases not matched to a gene: 14. The CDR3 DNA follows: TGTGCCAGCAGCTCTCCCCGTAACAGGGGGCTCAGTTACGAGCAGTACTTC. Translating gives CASSSPRNRGLSYEQYF. The full variable domain, with the rest looked up from reference TRBV7-2 and TRBJ2-7, is GAGVSQSPSNKVTEKGKDVELRCDPISGHTALYWYRQSLGQGLEFLIYFQGNSAPDKSGLPSDRFSAERTGGSVSTLTIQRTQQEDSAVYLCASSSPRNRGLSYEQYFGPGTRLTVT.

The chain uses TRBV6-5 and TRBJ1-5, with D possibly TRBD1 on 5 matching bases. The germline V and J ends were trimmed by 0 bases and 6 bases, with 9 bases remaining between them. The germline gives CDR1 MNHEY, CDR2 SVGAGI. This CDR3 is 14 amino acids long. The CDR3 loop is CASSYSAGTQPQHF. The CDR3 DNA follows: TGTGCCAGCAGTTACTCGGCGGGGACTCAGCCCCAGCATTTT.

The V and J genes are TRBV11-3 and TRBJ2-1; D ambiguous. CDR1 SGHNT and CDR2 YENEEA come from the germline V gene. V lost 5 bases and J 5 bases, leaving 10 bases between the germline ends. The CDR3 extends over 13 amino acids. This CDR3 is CASSERIHNEQFF. The CDR3 DNA sequence: TGTGCCAGCAGCGAGAGGATCCACAATGAGCAGTTCTTC.

The rearrangement joins TRBV5-1 to TRBJ2-1, with a tentative D call TRBD2 (7 bases). Trimming removed 0 bases at V and 6 bases at J, with 16 bases between. The CDR3 totals 16 residues. Looked up from germline, CDR1 is SGHRS and CDR2 is YFSETQ. The CDR3: CASSLEGLSRGNEQFF. In DNA form, the CDR3 reads TGCGCCAGCAGCTTGGAGGGACTATCCAGGGGCAATGAGCAGTTCTTC.

This clone was found a few times. J is TRBJ1-2 and V is TRBV4-3; no definite D call. The V and J ends lost 4 bases and 1 base respectively, with 10 bases between them. The germline CDR1 and CDR2 sequences are LGHNA and YSLEER. The CDR3 covers 14 residues. The CDR3 coding sequence is TGCGCCAGCAGCCTTAACATGTTTAACTATGGCTACACCTTC. As protein: CASSLNMFNYGYTF.

Within the sample, this clone is medium-sized. CDR3 DNA: TGTGCCAGCAGTCCGACAGGGGTCGGTACAGATACGCAGTATTTT. Encoded protein: CASSPTGVGTDTQYF. This chain uses TRBV6-1 with TRBJ2-3; 8 nucleotides align to TRBD1. V shed 5 bases and J 3 bases; nucleotides not matched to a gene: 7. This CDR3 is 15 amino acids long. Germline-derived CDR1 and CDR2 are MNHNS and SASEGT.

This chain uses TRBV11-3 with TRBJ2-5, with TRBD2 identical over 13 bases. V was pared by 5 bases and J by 5 bases, with 8 bases of the junction left unmatched. The CDR3 covers 16 residues. The germline gives CDR1 SGHNT, CDR2 YENEEA. The CDR3 loop reads CASSLGLAGVEETQYF. CDR3 bases: TGTGCCAGCAGCCTAGGACTAGCGGGAGTGGAGGAGACCCAGTACTTC.

V is TRBV7-9 and J is TRBJ2-7; D is perhaps TRBD1 or TRBD2 (5 bases each). This CDR3 has 15 residues. Germline V CDR1 and CDR2: SEHNR, FQNEAQ (reference sequence). Trimming shortened V by 5 bases and J by 2 bases, and 16 bases separated the two germline ends. The CDR3 sequence: CASSTATGTPYEQYF. The CDR3 DNA follows: TGTGCCAGCAGCACCGCTACCGGGACGCCCTACGAGCAGTACTTC.

V usage is TRBV28 and J usage is TRBJ2-6; possibly TRBD1 or TRBD2 for D (6 bases each). Germline V lookup: CDR1 MDHEN, CDR2 SYDVKM. The germline V and J ends were trimmed by 6 bases and 0 bases, with 12 bases remaining between them. This CDR3 region has 16 residues. CDR3 protein: CASRMGGYSGANVLTF. The DNA of the CDR3 is TGTGCCAGCAGAATGGGGGGCTACTCTGGGGCCAACGTCCTGACTTTC.

The chain joins TRBV5-8 to TRBJ1-5, with D unresolved. CDR1 is SGHTS and CDR2 is YDEGEE in the germline V gene. Trimming pared 0 bases from V and 4 bases from J, leaving 11 bases between. The CDR3 covers 15 residues. CDR3 sequence reads: CASSLGQKENQPQHF. The DNA of the CDR3 is TGTGCCAGCAGCTTGGGCCAGAAAGAAAATCAGCCCCAGCATTTT.

The gene calls are TRBV5-4 and TRBJ2-5, with D possibly TRBD2 on 7 matching bases. The J call may be mistaken, given a closer DNA end match to TRBJ2-7. The V gene's germline CDR1 is SGHNT and CDR2 YYREEE (reference sequence). This CDR3 has 15 amino acids. The CDR3 DNA sequence: TGTGCCAGCAGCTCGGGGGCTAGCGGAACCTACGAGCAGTACTTC. Amino acids: CASSSGASGTYEQYF.

The chain carries TRBV4-2 and TRBJ2-1, with D unclear. V was pared by 0 bases and J by 4 bases, with 19 bases between. This CDR3 has 18 amino acids. CDR1 and CDR2 from the germline V gene are LGHNA and YNFKEQ. This CDR3 reads CASSQDSRRAKRYNEQFF. In DNA, the CDR3 is TGTGCCAGCAGCCAAGACTCCCGGCGCGCCAAAAGGTACAATGAGCAGTTCTTC.